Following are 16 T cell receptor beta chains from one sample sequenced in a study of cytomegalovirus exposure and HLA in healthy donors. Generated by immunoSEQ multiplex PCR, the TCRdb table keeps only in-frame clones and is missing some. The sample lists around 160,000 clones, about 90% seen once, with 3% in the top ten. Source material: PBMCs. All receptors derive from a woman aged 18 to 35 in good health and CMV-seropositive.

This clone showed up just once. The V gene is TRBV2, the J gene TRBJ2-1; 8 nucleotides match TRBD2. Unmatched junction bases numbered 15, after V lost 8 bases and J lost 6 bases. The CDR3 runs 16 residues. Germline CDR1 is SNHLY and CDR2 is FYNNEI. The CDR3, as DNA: TGTGCCAGCCCCCCGATGGGCGGGGGGCCTGTCAATGAGCAGTTCTTC. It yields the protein CASPPMGGGPVNEQFF.

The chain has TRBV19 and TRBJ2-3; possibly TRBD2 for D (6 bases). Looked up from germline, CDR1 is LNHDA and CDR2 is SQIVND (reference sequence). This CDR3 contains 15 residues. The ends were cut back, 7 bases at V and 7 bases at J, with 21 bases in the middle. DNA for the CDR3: TGTGCCAGTAACCCCCTCCCCGGGAGCGTGCATACGCAGTATTTT. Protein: CASNPLPGSVHTQYF.

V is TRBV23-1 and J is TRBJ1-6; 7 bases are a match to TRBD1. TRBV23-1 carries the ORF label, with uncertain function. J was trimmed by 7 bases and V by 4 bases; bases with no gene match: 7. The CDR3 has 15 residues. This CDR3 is CASSPTGNLNSPLHF. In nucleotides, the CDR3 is TGCGCCAGCAGTCCGACAGGGAACTTAAATTCACCCCTCCACTTT.

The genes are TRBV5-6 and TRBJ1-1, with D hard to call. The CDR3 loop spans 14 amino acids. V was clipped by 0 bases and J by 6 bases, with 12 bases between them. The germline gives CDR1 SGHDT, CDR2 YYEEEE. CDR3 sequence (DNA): TGTGCCAGCAGCTTGGTTGTAGTCGGAGCTGAAGCTTTCTTT. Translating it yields CASSLVVVGAEAFF.

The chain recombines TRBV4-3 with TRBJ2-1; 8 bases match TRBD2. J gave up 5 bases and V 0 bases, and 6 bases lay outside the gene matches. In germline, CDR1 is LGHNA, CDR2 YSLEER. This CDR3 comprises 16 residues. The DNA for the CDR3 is TGCGCCAGCAGCCAAGATCAACTAGCGGTACACAATGAGCAGTTCTTC. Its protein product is CASSQDQLAVHNEQFF.

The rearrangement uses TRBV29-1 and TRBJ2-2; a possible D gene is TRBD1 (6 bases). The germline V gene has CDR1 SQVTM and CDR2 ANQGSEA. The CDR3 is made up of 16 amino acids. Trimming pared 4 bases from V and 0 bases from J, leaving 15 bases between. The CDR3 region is CSVAWGPTANTGELFF. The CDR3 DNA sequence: TGCAGCGTTGCTTGGGGGCCGACCGCGAACACCGGGGAGCTGTTTTTT.

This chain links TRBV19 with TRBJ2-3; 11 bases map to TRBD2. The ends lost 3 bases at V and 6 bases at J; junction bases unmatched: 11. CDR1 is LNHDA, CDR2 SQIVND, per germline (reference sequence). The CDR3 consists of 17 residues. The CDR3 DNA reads TGTGCCAGTAGTATGACCGGAACTAGCGGGAGTATGGATACGCAGTATTTT. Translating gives CASSMTGTSGSMDTQYF.

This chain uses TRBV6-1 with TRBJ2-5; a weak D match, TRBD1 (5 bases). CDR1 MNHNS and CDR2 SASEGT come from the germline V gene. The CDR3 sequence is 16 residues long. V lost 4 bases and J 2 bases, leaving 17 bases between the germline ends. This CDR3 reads CASSVRDRFRQETQYF. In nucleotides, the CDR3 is TGTGCCAGCAGTGTTCGTGACAGATTTCGGCAAGAGACCCAGTACTTC.

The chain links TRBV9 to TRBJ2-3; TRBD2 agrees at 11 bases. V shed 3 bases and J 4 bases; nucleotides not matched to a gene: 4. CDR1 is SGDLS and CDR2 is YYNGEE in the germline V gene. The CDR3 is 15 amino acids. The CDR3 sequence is CASSALAGDSDTQYF. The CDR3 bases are TGTGCCAGCAGCGCACTAGCGGGAGATTCAGATACGCAGTATTTT.

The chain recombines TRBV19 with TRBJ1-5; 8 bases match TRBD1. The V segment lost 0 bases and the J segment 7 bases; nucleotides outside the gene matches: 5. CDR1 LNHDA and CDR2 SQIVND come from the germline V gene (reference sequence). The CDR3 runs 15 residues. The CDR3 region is CASSIDDRGRQPQHF. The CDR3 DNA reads TGTGCCAGTAGTATAGACGACAGGGGCCGACAGCCCCAGCATTTT.

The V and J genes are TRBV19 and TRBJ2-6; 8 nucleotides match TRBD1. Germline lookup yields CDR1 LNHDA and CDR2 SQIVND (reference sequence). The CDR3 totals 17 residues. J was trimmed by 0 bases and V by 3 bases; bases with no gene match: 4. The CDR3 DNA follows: TGTGCCAGTAGTATTGGCGGGACAGGCTCTGGGGCCAACGTCCTGACTTTC. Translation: CASSIGGTGSGANVLTF. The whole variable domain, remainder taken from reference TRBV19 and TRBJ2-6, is DGGITQSPKYLFRKEGQNVTLSCEQNLNHDAMYWYRQDPGQGLRLIYYSQIVNDFQKGDIAEGYSVSREKKESFPLTVTSAQKNPTAFYLCASSIGGTGSGANVLTFGAGSRLTVL.

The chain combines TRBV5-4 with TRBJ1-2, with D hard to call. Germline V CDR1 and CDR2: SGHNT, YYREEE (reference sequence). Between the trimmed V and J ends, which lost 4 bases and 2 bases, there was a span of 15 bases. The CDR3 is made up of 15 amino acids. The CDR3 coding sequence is TGTGCCAGCAGCCCGGGAGGCAGGCAAAACTATGGCTACACCTTC. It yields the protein CASSPGGRQNYGYTF.

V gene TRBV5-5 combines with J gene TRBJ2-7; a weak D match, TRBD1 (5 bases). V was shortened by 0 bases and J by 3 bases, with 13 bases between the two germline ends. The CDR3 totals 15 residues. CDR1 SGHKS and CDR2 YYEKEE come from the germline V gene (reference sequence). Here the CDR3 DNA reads TGTGCCAGCAGCTTGGAGGGGCCTCGACTCTACGAGCAGTACTTC. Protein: CASSLEGPRLYEQYF.

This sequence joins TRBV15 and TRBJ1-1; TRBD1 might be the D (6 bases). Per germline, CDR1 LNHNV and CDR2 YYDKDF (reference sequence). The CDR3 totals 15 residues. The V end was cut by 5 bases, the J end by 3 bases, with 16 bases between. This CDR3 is CATSERTEHYTEAFF. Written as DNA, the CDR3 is TGTGCCACCAGCGAGCGGACAGAGCACTACACTGAAGCTTTCTTT.

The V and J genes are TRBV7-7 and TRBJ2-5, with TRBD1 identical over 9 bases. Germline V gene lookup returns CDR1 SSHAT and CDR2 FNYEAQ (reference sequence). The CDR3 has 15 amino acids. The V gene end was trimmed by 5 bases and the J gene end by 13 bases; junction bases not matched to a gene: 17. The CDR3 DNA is TGTGCCAGCAGCCCCTGGGGGGGACAGGGAGCTCGGATGTACTTC. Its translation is CASSPWGGQGARMYF.

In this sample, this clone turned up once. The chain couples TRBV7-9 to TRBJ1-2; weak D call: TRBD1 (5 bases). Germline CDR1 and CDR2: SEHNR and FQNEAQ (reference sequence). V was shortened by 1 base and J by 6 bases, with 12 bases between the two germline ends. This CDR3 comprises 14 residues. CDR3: CASSLVPGRHGYTF. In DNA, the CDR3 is TGTGCCAGCAGCTTAGTTCCAGGGAGGCATGGCTACACCTTC.